Sequencing of this TCR beta chain was carried out in a study of cytomegalovirus exposure and HLA in healthy donors. CDR3 length: 13 amino acids. CDR1 SGHDN and CDR2 FVKESK come from the germline V gene. The V end lost 4 bases, the J end lost 3 bases, and 7 bases lay between the germline ends. PCR primers comprised 60 Vbeta and 13 Jbeta primers. Method: immunoSEQ multiplex PCR; TCRdb's copy keeps in-frame clones and lacks some. This sample has 90,000 to 150,000 clones, with around 63% found just once. The chain couples TRBV14 to TRBJ1-5, with D tentatively TRBD1 (5 bases). This TCR derives from a man aged 40-49 years in good health and CMV-seropositive. The material sequenced was PBMCs. The CDR3 DNA is TGTGCCAGCAGCCCACAGGACAATCAGCCCCAGCATTTT. This sequence encodes CASSPQDNQPQHF.